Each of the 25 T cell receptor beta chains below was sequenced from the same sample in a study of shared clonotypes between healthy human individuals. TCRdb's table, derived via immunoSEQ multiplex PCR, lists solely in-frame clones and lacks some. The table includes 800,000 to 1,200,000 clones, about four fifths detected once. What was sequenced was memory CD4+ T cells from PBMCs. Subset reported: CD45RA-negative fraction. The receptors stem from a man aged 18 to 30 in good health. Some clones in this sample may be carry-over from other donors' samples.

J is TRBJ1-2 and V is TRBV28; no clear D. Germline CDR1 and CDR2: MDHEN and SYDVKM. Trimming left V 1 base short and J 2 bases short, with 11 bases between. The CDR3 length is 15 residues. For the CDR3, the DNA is TGTGCCAGCAGTTTATTTCTGGTCTCCAACTATGGCTACACCTTC. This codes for CASSLFLVSNYGYTF.

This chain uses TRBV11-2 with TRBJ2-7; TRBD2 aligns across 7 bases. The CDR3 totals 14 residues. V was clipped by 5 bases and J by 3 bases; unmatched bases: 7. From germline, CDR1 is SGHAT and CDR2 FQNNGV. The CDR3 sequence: CASSRSGTLYEQYF. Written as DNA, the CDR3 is TGTGCCAGCAGCCGCAGCGGGACCCTCTACGAGCAGTACTTC.

Here the CDR3 DNA reads TGTGCCAGCAGCCTCCTGTCGGGCACAGGTCAATCCGAGCAGTACTTC. This gives the protein CASSLLSGTGQSEQYF. The rearrangement links TRBV7-2 to TRBJ2-7, with D perhaps TRBD1 (5 bases). Germline values: CDR1 SGHTA, CDR2 FQGNSA. The CDR3 runs 16 residues. V was pared by 5 bases and J by 6 bases, with 23 bases between.

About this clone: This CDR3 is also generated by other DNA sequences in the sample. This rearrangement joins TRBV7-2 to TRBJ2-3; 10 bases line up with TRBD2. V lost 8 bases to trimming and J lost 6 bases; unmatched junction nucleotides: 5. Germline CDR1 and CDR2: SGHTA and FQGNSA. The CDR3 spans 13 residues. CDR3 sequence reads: CASSSGSGDTQYF. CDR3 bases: TGTGCCAGCTCTAGCGGGAGTGGGGATACGCAGTATTTT.

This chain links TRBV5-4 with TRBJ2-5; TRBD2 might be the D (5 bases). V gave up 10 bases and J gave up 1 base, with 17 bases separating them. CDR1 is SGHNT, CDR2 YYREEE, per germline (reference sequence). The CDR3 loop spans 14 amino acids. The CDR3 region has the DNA TGTGCCGGATCCTCTGGTAGCGTCCAAGAGACCCAGTACTTC. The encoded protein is CAGSSGSVQETQYF. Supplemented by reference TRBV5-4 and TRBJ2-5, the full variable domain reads ETGVTQSPTHLIKTRGQQVTLRCSSQSGHNTVSWYQQALGQGPQFIFQYYREEENGRGNFPPRFSGLQFPNYSSELNVNALELDDSALYLCAGSSGSVQETQYFGPGTRLLVL.

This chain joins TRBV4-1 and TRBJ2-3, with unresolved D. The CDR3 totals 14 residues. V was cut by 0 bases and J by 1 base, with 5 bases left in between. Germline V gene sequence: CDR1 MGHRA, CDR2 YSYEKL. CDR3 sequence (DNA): TGCGCCAGCAGCCAAGATCATGGCACAGATACGCAGTATTTT. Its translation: CASSQDHGTDTQYF.

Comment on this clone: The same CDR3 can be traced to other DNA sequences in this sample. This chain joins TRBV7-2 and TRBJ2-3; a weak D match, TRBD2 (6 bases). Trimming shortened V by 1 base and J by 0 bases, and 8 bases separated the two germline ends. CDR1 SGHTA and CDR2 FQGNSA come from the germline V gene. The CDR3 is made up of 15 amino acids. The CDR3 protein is CASSLVAASTDTQYF. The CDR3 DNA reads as TGTGCCAGCAGCTTAGTAGCGGCCAGCACAGATACGCAGTATTTT.

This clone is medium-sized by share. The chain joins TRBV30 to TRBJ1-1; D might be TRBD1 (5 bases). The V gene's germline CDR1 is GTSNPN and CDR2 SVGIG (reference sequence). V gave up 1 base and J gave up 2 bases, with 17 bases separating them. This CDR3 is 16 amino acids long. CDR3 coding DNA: TGTGCCTGGAGTGCGTTCCCTCGGGGACCCAACACTGAAGCTTTCTTT. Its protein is CAWSAFPRGPNTEAFF. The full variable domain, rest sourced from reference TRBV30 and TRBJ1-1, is SQTIHQWPATLVQPVGSPLSLECTVEGTSNPNLYWYRQAAGRGLQLLFYSVGIGQISSEVPQNLSASRPQDRQFILSSKKLLLSDSGFYLCAWSAFPRGPNTEAFFGQGTRLTVV.

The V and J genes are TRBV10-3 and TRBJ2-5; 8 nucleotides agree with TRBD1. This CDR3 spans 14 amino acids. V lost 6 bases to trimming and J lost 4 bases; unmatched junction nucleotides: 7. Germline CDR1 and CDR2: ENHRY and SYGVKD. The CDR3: CAISNQGATETQYF. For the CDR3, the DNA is TGTGCCATCAGCAATCAGGGGGCAACAGAGACCCAGTACTTC.

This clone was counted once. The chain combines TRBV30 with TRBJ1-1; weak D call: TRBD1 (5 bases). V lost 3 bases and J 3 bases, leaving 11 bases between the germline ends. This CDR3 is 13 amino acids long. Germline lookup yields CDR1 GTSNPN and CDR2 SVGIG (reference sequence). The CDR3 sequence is CAWRWGGYTEAFF. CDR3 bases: TGTGCCTGGAGGTGGGGCGGATACACTGAAGCTTTCTTT.

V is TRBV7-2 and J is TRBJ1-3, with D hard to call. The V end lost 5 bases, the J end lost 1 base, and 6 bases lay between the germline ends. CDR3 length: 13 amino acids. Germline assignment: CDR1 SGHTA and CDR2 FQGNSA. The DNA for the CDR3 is TGTGCCAGCAGCCCCTATTCTGGAAACACCATATATTTT. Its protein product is CASSPYSGNTIYF.

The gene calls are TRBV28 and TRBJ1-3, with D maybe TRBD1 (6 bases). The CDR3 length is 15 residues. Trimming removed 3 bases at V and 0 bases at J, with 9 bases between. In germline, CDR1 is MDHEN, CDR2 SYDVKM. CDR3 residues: CASSLAGVSGNTIYF. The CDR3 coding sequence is TGTGCCAGCAGTTTGGCAGGGGTCTCTGGAAACACCATATATTTT.

CDR3 sequence (DNA): TGCAGTGCAGGGCGGGACGTCGAGCAGTACTTC. Protein product: CSAGRDVEQYF. The chain combines TRBV20-1 with TRBJ2-7; tentatively, D is TRBD2 (6 bases). V was clipped by 6 bases and J by 6 bases, with 12 bases between them. In germline, CDR1 is DFQATT, CDR2 SNEGSKA (reference sequence). The CDR3 loop spans 11 amino acids.

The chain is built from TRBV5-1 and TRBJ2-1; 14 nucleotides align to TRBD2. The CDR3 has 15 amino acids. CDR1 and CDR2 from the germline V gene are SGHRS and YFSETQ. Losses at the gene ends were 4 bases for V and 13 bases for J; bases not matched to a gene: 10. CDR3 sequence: CASSIGTSGSALQFF. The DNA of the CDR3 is TGCGCCAGCAGCATCGGGACTAGCGGGAGTGCACTTCAGTTCTTC.

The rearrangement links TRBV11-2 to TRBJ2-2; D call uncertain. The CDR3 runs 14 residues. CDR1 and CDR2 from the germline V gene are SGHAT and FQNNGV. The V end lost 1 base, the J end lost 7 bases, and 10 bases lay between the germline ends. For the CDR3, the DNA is TGTGCCAGCAGCTTAGCTCCGACCCGCGGGGAGCTGTTTTTT. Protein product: CASSLAPTRGELFF.

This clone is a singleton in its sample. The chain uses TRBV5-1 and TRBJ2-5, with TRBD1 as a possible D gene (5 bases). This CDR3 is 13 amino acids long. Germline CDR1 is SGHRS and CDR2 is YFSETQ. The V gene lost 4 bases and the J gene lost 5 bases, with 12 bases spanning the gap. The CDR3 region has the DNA TGCGCCAGCAGCACAGGCCCCCCGGAGACCCAGTACTTC. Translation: CASSTGPPETQYF.

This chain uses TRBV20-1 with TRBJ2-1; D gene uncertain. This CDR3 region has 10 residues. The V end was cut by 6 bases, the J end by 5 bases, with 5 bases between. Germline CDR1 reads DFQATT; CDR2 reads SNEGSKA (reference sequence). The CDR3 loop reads CSAMDNEQFF. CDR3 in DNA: TGCAGTGCAATGGACAATGAGCAGTTCTTC.

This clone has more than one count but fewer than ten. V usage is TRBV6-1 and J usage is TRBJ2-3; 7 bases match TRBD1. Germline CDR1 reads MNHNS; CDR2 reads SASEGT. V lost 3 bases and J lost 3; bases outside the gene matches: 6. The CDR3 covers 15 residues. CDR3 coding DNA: TGTGCCAGCAGTGATAGGGGGCTCGGAACAGATACGCAGTATTTT. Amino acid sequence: CASSDRGLGTDTQYF.

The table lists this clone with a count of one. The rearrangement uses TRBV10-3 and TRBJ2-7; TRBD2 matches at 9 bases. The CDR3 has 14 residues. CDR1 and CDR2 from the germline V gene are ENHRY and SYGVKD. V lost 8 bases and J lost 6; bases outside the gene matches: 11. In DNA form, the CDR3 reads TGTGCCATCGGCGGGGGGGGACCCAACGGCGAGCAGTACTTC. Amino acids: CAIGGGGPNGEQYF.

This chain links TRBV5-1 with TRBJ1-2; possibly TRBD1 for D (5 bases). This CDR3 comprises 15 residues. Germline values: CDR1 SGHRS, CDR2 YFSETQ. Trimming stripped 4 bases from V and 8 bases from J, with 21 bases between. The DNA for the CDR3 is TGCGCCAGCAGCCTCCCCGAGAGAGGGGCGGGGGGCTACACCTTC. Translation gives CASSLPERGAGGYTF.

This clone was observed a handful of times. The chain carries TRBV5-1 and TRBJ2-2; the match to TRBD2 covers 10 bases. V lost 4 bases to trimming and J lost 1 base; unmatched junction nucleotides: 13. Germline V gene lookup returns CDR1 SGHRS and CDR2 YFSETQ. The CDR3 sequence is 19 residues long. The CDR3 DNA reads TGCGCCAGCAGCCGTTCCGGAGTTTTAGCGGGAGGGAACACCGGGGAGCTGTTTTTT. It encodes CASSRSGVLAGGNTGELFF.

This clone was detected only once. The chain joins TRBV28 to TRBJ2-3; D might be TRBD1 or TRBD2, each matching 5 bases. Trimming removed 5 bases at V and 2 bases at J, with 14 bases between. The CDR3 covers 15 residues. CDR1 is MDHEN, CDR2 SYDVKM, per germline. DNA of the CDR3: TGTGCCAGCAGTGCGTGGGACCACGCCACAGATACGCAGTATTTT. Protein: CASSAWDHATDTQYF.

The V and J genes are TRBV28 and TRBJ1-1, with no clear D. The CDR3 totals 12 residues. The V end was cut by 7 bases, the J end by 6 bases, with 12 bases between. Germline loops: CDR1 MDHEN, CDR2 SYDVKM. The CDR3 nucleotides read TGTGCCAGCACGAAGGTTATCGCTGAAGCTTTCTTT. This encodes CASTKVIAEAFF.

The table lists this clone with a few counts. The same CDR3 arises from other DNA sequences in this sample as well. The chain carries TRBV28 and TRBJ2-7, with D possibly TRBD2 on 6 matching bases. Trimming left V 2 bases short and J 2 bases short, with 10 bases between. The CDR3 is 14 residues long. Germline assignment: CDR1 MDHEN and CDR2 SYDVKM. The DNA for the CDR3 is TGTGCCAGCAGTTTAGCGGGACTGACCTACGAGCAGTACTTC. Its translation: CASSLAGLTYEQYF.

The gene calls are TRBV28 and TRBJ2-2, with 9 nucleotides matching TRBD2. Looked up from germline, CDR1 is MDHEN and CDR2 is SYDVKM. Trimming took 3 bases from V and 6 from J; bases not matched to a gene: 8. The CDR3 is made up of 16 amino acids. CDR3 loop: CASSFYGLASAGELFF. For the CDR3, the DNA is TGTGCCAGCAGTTTTTATGGACTAGCGTCTGCCGGGGAGCTGTTTTTT.